Below are 10 T cell receptor beta chains sequenced from a single sample in a study of T-cell memory formation after mild COVID-19. TCRdb reprocessed the 5' RACE reads via MiXCR and lists one record per CDR3 protein. The sample yields 470,000 or so distinct CDR3 sequences, 18% seen once. What was sequenced was PBMCs or a T cell subset sorted from them (not recorded which). The receptors were sampled from an adult woman who had mild COVID-19 (a few samples of this study predate the infection). Cell type and time point are not known.

The CDR3 DNA reads as TGCGCCAGCAGCCAAGGGCGCGGGGCTGTAGATACGCAGTATTTT. It is translated as CASSQGRGAVDTQYF. The V call is TRBV4-1, the J call TRBJ2-3; tentative D call: TRBD2 (6 bases). The CDR3 is made up of 15 amino acids. The V end was cut by 1 base, the J end by 5 bases, with 13 bases between. Germline-derived CDR1 and CDR2 are MGHRA and YSYEKL.

This clonotype has at least ten counts. This chain's CDR3 is CASSPGLAGSTYEQYF. DNA for the CDR3: TGTGCCAGCAGCCCCGGACTAGCGGGGTCCACCTACGAGCAGTACTTC. This sequence joins TRBV3-1 and TRBJ2-7, with TRBD2 matching 12 bases. V lost 4 bases, J lost 2 bases, and 6 bases stayed unmatched. The CDR3 has 16 residues. CDR1 is LGHDT, CDR2 YNNKEL, per germline (reference sequence).

V usage is TRBV6-4 and J usage is TRBJ1-4; D uncertain. The CDR3 runs 13 residues. V gave up 4 bases and J gave up 7 bases, with 10 bases separating them. Germline V gives CDR1 MRHNA, CDR2 SNTAGT. CDR3 in DNA: TGTGCCAGCAGTGCAGGCGGTGGTGAAAAACTGTTTTTT. This codes for CASSAGGGEKLFF.

This clonotype has at least ten counts. The CDR3 loop reads CASSRGANYGYTF. CDR3 nucleotide sequence: TGTGCCAGCAGTCGGGGGGCAAACTATGGCTACACCTTC. The rearrangement uses TRBV2 and TRBJ1-2; the D gene is possibly TRBD1 (6 bases). From germline, CDR1 is SNHLY and CDR2 FYNNEI. Trimming took off 5 bases at V and 2 bases at J, with 9 bases between the two ends. This CDR3 contains 13 residues. The whole variable domain, remainder taken from reference TRBV2 and TRBJ1-2, is EPEVTQTPSHQVTQMGQEVILRCVPISNHLYFYWYRQILGQKVEFLVSFYNNEISEKSEIFDDQFSVERPDGSNFTLKIRSTKLEDSAMYFCASSRGANYGYTFGSGTRLTVV.

This clonotype was recorded many times. The chain recombines TRBV12-3 or TRBV12-4 with TRBJ2-7; the D gene is possibly TRBD2 (5 bases). The CDR3 contains 15 residues. V was shortened by 3 bases and J by 0 bases, with 12 bases between the two germline ends. CDR3 in amino acids: CASSFSGSASYEQYF. CDR3 DNA sequence: TGTGCCAGCAGTTTTTCGGGATCAGCCTCCTACGAGCAGTACTTC.

This clonotype was observed a handful of times. This chain links TRBV12-3 or TRBV12-4 with TRBJ2-2; 7 bases fit TRBD2. The ends lost 8 bases at V and 1 base at J; junction bases unmatched: 4. The length of the CDR3 is 14 residues. The CDR3 bases are TGTGCCAGCGGAGCTAGCGGGAACACCGGGGAGCTGTTTTTT. Translation: CASGASGNTGELFF.

V gene TRBV20-1 combines with J gene TRBJ1-2; unclear D gene. With 7 bases removed from V and 0 bases from J, the gap between germline ends came to 15 bases. Germline CDR1 is DFQATT and CDR2 is SNEGSKA (reference sequence). This CDR3 spans 14 amino acids. CDR3 coding DNA: TGCAGTGTTAGCCCGCAGGCAGCTAACTATGGCTACACCTTC. Residues: CSVSPQAANYGYTF.

The chain has TRBV12-3 or TRBV12-4 and TRBJ1-4; maybe TRBD1 (5 bases). Trimming pared 2 bases from V and 6 bases from J, leaving 10 bases between. The CDR3 contains 14 residues. CDR3 nucleotide sequence: TGTGCCAGCAGTTTACAGGGTCAGGATGAAAAACTGTTTTTT. Protein: CASSLQGQDEKLFF.

This chain joins TRBV18 and TRBJ2-7; D perhaps matches TRBD1 (5 bases). This CDR3 contains 17 residues. Germline V gene data show CDR1 as KGHSH and CDR2 as LQKENI. The V end lost 1 base, the J end lost 0 bases, and 16 bases lay between the germline ends. CDR3 region: CASSPRPPTVLSYEQYF. For the CDR3, the DNA is TGTGCCAGCTCACCACGGCCCCCGACAGTGCTCTCCTACGAGCAGTACTTC.

This clonotype was recorded at least ten times. The chain employs TRBV25-1 and TRBJ1-4; D may be TRBD1 (6 bases). The CDR3 totals 14 residues. The germline CDR1 and CDR2 sequences are MGHDK and SYGVNS. V was shortened by 5 bases and J by 6 bases, with 13 bases between the two germline ends. The CDR3 spells CASSRREGDEKLFF. CDR3 in DNA: TGTGCCAGCAGTAGAAGAGAGGGGGATGAAAAACTGTTTTTT.